The 22 T cell receptor beta chains reported below all come from one sample, sequenced in a study of T cell changes during pregnancy in multiple sclerosis. TCRdb's table, derived via immunoSEQ multiplex PCR, lists solely in-frame clones and lacks some. The profile covers over 50,000 clones, with about 87% appearing a single time and less than 6% taken by the ten largest. Sequenced sample: peripheral blood from another person, used as feeder cells. All receptors come from a human donor whose cells served as feeder cells for cultures in a pregnancy study.

The gene calls are TRBV30 and TRBJ1-5, with TRBD1 matching over 7 bases. CDR1 is GTSNPN and CDR2 is SVGIG in the germline V gene (reference sequence). V shed 0 bases, J shed 2 bases, and the junction held 4 bases outside the gene matches. The CDR3 contains 15 residues. Here the CDR3 DNA reads TGTGCCTGGAGTGTACGGGGGACAGGCAATCAGCCCCAGCATTTT. This encodes CAWSVRGTGNQPQHF.

This chain joins TRBV19 and TRBJ1-3, with a possible D match to TRBD1 (5 bases). This CDR3 has 13 amino acids. Trimming took off 7 bases at V and 3 bases at J, with 10 bases between the two ends. Germline V gene sequence: CDR1 LNHDA, CDR2 SQIVND (reference sequence). The CDR3 DNA reads as TGTGCCAGTACGACAGTGAGTGGAAACACCATATATTTT. This codes for CASTTVSGNTIYF. Full variable domain (rest looked up from reference TRBV19 and TRBJ1-3): DGGITQSPKYLFRKEGQNVTLSCEQNLNHDAMYWYRQDPGQGLRLIYYSQIVNDFQKGDIAEGYSVSREKKESFPLTVTSAQKNPTAFYLCASTTVSGNTIYFGEGSWLTVV.

CDR3 amino acids: CASNNPVGGRETQYF. For the CDR3, the DNA is TGTGCCAGCAACAACCCGGTGGGGGGCAGGGAGACCCAGTACTTC. The V and J genes are TRBV28 and TRBJ2-5; either TRBD1 or TRBD2 may supply D (6 bases each). CDR1 and CDR2 from the germline V gene are MDHEN and SYDVKM. The V end was cut by 7 bases, the J end by 5 bases, with 20 bases between. The CDR3 runs to 15 residues.

The chain joins TRBV19 to TRBJ2-5; D is possibly TRBD2 (7 bases). Germline CDR1 is LNHDA and CDR2 is SQIVND (reference sequence). The CDR3 contains 13 residues. V was cut by 3 bases and J by 7 bases, with 12 bases left in between. CDR3 sequence reads: CASSIEGGRTQYF. The CDR3 DNA is TGTGCCAGTAGTATTGAGGGGGGGAGGACCCAGTACTTC.

This clone was detected once. The chain is built from TRBV29-1 and TRBJ2-7, with 12 bases that match TRBD1. The CDR3 length is 13 residues. V gave up 6 bases and J gave up 4 bases; unmatched junction bases: 4. CDR1 is SQVTM and CDR2 is ANQGSEA in the germline V gene. The CDR3 region has the DNA TGCAGCGTCCCGGGACAGGGGGCGTACGAGCAGTACTTC. Its protein product is CSVPGQGAYEQYF.

This chain links TRBV6-1 with TRBJ1-2; D not resolved. CDR3 length: 13 amino acids. Trimming left V 4 bases short and J 3 bases short, with 9 bases between. Germline V gene lookup returns CDR1 MNHNS and CDR2 SASEGT. CDR3 loop: CASSAARYYGYTF. The CDR3 DNA is TGTGCCAGCAGTGCGGCCCGCTACTATGGCTACACCTTC.

V is TRBV11-2 and J is TRBJ1-1; D not certain. Germline CDR1 reads SGHAT; CDR2 reads FQNNGV. This CDR3 is 12 amino acids long. Trimming took off 3 bases at V and 5 bases at J, with 7 bases between the two ends. This CDR3 reads CASSFFGTEAFF. The DNA for the CDR3 is TGTGCCAGCAGCTTTTTCGGAACTGAAGCTTTCTTT.

Of note for this clone: Other DNA sequences in this specimen translate into the identical CDR3. As DNA, the CDR3 is TGTGCCATCAGTGAGTCCAGTTACGAGCAGTACTTC. Protein product: CAISESSYEQYF. The gene calls are TRBV10-3 and TRBJ2-7; D gene uncertain. The CDR3 is 12 amino acids. Trimming left V 0 bases short and J 4 bases short, with 4 bases between. Looked up from germline, CDR1 is ENHRY and CDR2 is SYGVKD.

This sequence joins TRBV7-9 and TRBJ1-1, with D perhaps matching TRBD1 (5 bases). In germline, CDR1 is SEHNR, CDR2 FQNEAQ (reference sequence). This CDR3 contains 16 residues. V was shortened by 5 bases and J by 3 bases, with 19 bases between the two germline ends. The CDR3: CASSPTDGRGDTEAFF. The CDR3 DNA follows: TGTGCCAGCAGCCCGACGGACGGGCGAGGGGACACTGAAGCTTTCTTT. The full variable domain, with the rest looked up from reference TRBV7-9 and TRBJ1-1, is DTGVSQNPRHKITKRGQNVTFRCDPISEHNRLYWYRQTLGQGPEFLTYFQNEAQLEKSRLLSDRFSAERPKGSFSTLEIQRTEQGDSAMYLCASSPTDGRGDTEAFFGQGTRLTVV.

The chain is built from TRBV5-4 and TRBJ1-2, with D perhaps matching TRBD1 (6 bases). This CDR3 has 15 amino acids. Germline CDR1 SGHNT, CDR2 YYREEE (reference sequence). V was cut by 4 bases and J by 7 bases, with 20 bases left in between. The CDR3 coding sequence is TGTGCCAGCAGCATGGCTAGGGGGTTCGCGAGTGGCTACACCTTC. This encodes CASSMARGFASGYTF.

The chain combines TRBV4-1 with TRBJ1-4, with 7 bases fitting TRBD1. The CDR3 has 17 amino acids. Germline CDR1 MGHRA, CDR2 YSYEKL. The J segment lost 8 bases and the V segment lost 1 base, leaving 13 bases of the junction unmatched. CDR3 residues: CASSQVPFRGAGEKLFF. For the CDR3, the DNA is TGCGCCAGCAGCCAAGTCCCTTTCAGGGGGGCAGGGGAAAAACTGTTTTTT.

This sequence joins TRBV12-5 and TRBJ2-3, with 10 nucleotides matching TRBD2. Trimming removed 6 bases from V and 0 bases from J; junction bases left unmatched: 12. CDR1 and CDR2 (germline): LGHNT, FRNRAP. This CDR3 region has 18 residues. The CDR3 DNA follows: TGTGCTAGTGGGGCCCCAGCGGGAGGGTATGTGAGCACAGATACGCAGTATTTT. This sequence encodes CASGAPAGGYVSTDTQYF.

The chain joins TRBV5-1 to TRBJ2-1; 12 bases are shared with TRBD2. Trimming removed 5 bases from V and 9 bases from J; junction bases left unmatched: 6. This CDR3 region has 14 residues. Germline V gene lookup returns CDR1 SGHRS and CDR2 YFSETQ. CDR3 amino acids: CASRTSGSSGEQFF. As DNA, the CDR3 is TGCGCCAGCAGGACTAGCGGGAGCTCGGGTGAGCAGTTCTTC.

Here the CDR3 reads CASSFTGDTEAFF. The DNA for the CDR3 is TGTGCCAGTAGTTTTACAGGGGACACTGAAGCTTTCTTT. The chain is built from TRBV19 and TRBJ1-1; 7 nucleotides align to TRBD1. The CDR3 contains 13 residues. The trim removed 5 bases at V and 3 bases at J, leaving 3 bases unmatched. In germline, CDR1 is LNHDA, CDR2 SQIVND (reference sequence). Full variable domain (missing parts from reference TRBV19 and TRBJ1-1): DGGITQSPKYLFRKEGQNVTLSCEQNLNHDAMYWYRQDPGQGLRLIYYSQIVNDFQKGDIAEGYSVSREKKESFPLTVTSAQKNPTAFYLCASSFTGDTEAFFGQGTRLTVV.

This clone was seen only a few times. V and J are TRBV25-1 and TRBJ1-5; D may be TRBD1 (5 bases). V dropped 3 bases and J dropped 1 base, with 10 bases sitting between them. The CDR3 is 15 amino acids. The germline CDR1 and CDR2 sequences are MGHDK and SYGVNS. The CDR3 region is CASSEGRGSNQPQHF. The CDR3 DNA sequence: TGTGCCAGCAGTGAGGGAAGGGGAAGCAATCAGCCCCAGCATTTT. Supplemented by reference TRBV25-1 and TRBJ1-5, the full variable domain reads EADIYQTPRYLVIGTGKKITLECSQTMGHDKMYWYQQDPGMELHLIHYSYGVNSTEKGDLSSESTVSRIRTEHFPLTLESARPSHTSQYLCASSEGRGSNQPQHFGDGTRLSIL.

The genes are TRBV7-9 and TRBJ1-4; D is unclear. This CDR3 contains 17 residues. V lost 4 bases and J lost 7, with 22 bases in between. Germline V gene lookup returns CDR1 SEHNR and CDR2 FQNEAQ (reference sequence). The CDR3 protein is CASSSGRRVTISEKLFF. CDR3 DNA: TGTGCCAGCAGCTCTGGGCGAAGGGTGACGATCAGTGAAAAACTGTTTTTT.

The chain recombines TRBV6-5 with TRBJ1-2; possible D gene TRBD1, 5 bases. Germline assignment: CDR1 MNHEY and CDR2 SVGAGI. V was clipped by 6 bases and J by 6 bases, with 17 bases between them. This CDR3 contains 14 residues. The CDR3 nucleotides read TGTGCCAGCAGCCCAGGGACCGGGGTCCATGGCTACACCTTC. Translation: CASSPGTGVHGYTF.

The rearrangement joins TRBV7-6 to TRBJ1-3, with 8 bases that match TRBD1. V lost 2 bases to trimming and J lost 1 base; unmatched junction nucleotides: 10. This CDR3 is built from 18 residues. Per germline, CDR1 SGHVS and CDR2 FNYEAQ. The CDR3: CASSLLSPGGSSGNTIYF. Here the CDR3 DNA reads TGTGCCAGCAGCTTACTAAGCCCAGGGGGCAGTTCTGGAAACACCATATATTTT.

The DNA for the CDR3 is TGTGCCAGCAGTTTCGGCTCCGAGTTAAACAATGAGCAGTTCTTC. Its protein product is CASSFGSELNNEQFF. The chain has TRBV27 and TRBJ2-1; the D is unclear. The CDR3 consists of 15 residues. Trimming took off 3 bases at V and 5 bases at J, with 14 bases between the two ends. Germline V gives CDR1 MNHEY, CDR2 SMNVEV (reference sequence).

V gene TRBV16 combines with J gene TRBJ1-2, with D hard to call. Trimming stripped 2 bases from V and 8 bases from J, with 15 bases between. Per the germline V gene, CDR1 is KGHSY and CDR2 is FQNENV. There are 14 residues in the CDR3. In DNA form, the CDR3 reads TGTGCCAGCAGCCAACGTGGGCTTAGCATCGGCTACACCTTC. Its protein is CASSQRGLSIGYTF.

This chain links TRBV5-5 with TRBJ2-2, with 11 bases fitting TRBD2. This CDR3 region has 19 residues. V lost 1 base, J lost 2 bases, and 10 bases stayed unmatched. The germline gives CDR1 SGHKS, CDR2 YYEKEE (reference sequence). Here the CDR3 reads CASSLLRASGGLNTGELFF. In nucleotides, the CDR3 is TGTGCCAGCAGCTTGCTTCGGGCTAGCGGGGGGCTCAACACCGGGGAGCTGTTTTTT. The full variable domain, completed using reference TRBV5-5 and TRBJ2-2, is DAGVTQSPTHLIKTRGQQVTLRCSPISGHKSVSWYQQVLGQGPQFIFQYYEKEERGRGNFPDRFSARQFPNYSSELNVNALLLGDSALYLCASSLLRASGGLNTGELFFGEGSRLTVL.

This clone was counted a single time. V usage is TRBV27 and J usage is TRBJ2-3; the match to TRBD2 covers 9 bases. Losses at the gene ends were 1 base for V and 2 bases for J; bases not matched to a gene: 7. Germline CDR1 reads MNHEY; CDR2 reads SMNVEV (reference sequence). The CDR3 extends over 17 amino acids. CDR3 in amino acids: CASSLWPSGIPTDTQYF. CDR3 nucleotides: TGTGCCAGCAGTTTATGGCCTAGCGGGATTCCCACAGATACGCAGTATTTT.